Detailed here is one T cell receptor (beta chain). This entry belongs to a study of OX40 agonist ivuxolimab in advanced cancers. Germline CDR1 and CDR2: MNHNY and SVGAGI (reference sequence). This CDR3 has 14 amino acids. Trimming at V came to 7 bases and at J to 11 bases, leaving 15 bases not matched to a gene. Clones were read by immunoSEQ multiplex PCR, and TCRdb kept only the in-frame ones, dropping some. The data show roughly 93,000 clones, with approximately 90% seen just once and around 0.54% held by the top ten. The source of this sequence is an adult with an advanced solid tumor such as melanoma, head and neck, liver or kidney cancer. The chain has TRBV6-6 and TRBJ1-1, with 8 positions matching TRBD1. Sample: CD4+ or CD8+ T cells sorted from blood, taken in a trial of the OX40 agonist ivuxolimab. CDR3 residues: CASISRDRMRNAFF. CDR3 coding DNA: TGTGCCAGCATCTCCCGGGACAGGATGCGGAACGCTTTCTTT.